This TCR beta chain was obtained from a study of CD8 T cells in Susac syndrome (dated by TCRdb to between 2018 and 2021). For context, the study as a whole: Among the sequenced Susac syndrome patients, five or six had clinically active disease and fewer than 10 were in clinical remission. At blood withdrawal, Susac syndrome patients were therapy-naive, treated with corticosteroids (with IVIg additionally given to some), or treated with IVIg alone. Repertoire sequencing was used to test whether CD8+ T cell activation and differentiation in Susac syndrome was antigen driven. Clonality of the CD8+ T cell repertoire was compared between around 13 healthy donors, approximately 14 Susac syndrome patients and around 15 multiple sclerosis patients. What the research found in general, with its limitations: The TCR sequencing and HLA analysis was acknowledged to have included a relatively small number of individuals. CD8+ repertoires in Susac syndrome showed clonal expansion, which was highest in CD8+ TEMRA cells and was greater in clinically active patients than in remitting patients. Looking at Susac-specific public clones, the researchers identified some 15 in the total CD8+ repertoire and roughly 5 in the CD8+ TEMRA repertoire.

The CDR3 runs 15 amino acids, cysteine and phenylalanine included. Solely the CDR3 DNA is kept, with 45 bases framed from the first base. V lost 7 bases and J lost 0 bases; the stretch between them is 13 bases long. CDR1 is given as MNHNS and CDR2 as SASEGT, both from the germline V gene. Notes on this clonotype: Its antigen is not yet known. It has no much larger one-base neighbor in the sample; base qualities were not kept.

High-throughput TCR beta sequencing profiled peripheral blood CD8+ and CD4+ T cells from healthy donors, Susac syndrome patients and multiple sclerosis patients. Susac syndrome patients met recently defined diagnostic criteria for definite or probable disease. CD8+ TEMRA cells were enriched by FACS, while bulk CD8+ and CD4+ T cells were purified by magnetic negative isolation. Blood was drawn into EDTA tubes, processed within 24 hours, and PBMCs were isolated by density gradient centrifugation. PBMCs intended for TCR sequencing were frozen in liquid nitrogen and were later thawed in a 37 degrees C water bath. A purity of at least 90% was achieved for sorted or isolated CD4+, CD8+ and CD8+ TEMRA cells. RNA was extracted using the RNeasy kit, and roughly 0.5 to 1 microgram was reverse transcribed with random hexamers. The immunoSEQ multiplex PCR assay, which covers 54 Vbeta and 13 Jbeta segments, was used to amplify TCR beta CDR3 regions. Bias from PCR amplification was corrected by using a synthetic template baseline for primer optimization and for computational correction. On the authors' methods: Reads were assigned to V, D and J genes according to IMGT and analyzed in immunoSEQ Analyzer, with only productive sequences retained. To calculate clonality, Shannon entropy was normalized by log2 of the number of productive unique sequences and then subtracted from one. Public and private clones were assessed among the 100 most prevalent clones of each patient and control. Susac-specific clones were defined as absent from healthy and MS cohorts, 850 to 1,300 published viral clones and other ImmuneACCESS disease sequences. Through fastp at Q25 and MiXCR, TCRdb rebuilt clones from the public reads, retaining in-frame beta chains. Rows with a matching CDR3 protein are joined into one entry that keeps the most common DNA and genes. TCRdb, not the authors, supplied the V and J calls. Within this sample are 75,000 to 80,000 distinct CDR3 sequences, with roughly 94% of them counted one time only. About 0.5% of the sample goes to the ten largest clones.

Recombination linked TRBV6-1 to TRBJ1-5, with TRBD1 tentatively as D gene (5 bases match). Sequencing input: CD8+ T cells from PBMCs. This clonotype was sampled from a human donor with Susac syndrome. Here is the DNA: TGTGCCAGCACCGTACGACAGTATAGCAATCAGCCCCAGCATTTT. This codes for CASTVRQYSNQPQHF.